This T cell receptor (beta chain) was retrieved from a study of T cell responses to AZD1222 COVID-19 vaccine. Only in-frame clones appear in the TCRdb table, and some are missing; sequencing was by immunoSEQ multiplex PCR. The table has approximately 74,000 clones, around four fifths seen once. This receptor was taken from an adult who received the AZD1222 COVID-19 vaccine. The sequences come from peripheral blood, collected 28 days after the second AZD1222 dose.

The CDR3 region is CAWSVGQGDEQFF. DNA of the CDR3: TGTGCCTGGAGTGTTGGGCAGGGTGATGAGCAGTTCTTC. V usage is TRBV30 and J usage is TRBJ2-1; possibly TRBD1 for D (5 bases). CDR3 length: 13 amino acids. Germline CDR1 reads GTSNPN; CDR2 reads SVGIG (reference sequence). Trimming stripped 0 bases from V and 8 bases from J, with 11 bases between.